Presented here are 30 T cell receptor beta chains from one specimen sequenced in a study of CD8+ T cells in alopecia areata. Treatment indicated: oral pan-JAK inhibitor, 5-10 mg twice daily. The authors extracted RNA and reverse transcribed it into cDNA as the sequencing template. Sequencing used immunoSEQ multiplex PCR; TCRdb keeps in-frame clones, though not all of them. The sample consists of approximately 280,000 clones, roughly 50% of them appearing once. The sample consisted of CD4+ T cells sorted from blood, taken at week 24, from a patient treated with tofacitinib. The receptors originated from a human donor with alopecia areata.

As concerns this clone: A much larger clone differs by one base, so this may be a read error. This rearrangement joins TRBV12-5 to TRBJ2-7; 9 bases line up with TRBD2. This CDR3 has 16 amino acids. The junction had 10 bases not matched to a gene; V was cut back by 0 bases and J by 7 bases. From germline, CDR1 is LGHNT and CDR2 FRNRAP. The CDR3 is CASGLVVSSGGGEQYF. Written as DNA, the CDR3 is TGTGCTAGTGGTTTGGTAGTTAGTAGCGGGGGAGGGGAGCAGTACTTC.

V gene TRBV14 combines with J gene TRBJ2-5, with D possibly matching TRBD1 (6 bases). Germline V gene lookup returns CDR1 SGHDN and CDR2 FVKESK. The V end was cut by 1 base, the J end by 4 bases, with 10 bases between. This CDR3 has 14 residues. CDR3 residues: CASSQVTGLETQYF. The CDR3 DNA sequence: TGTGCCAGCAGCCAAGTAACAGGGTTAGAGACCCAGTACTTC.

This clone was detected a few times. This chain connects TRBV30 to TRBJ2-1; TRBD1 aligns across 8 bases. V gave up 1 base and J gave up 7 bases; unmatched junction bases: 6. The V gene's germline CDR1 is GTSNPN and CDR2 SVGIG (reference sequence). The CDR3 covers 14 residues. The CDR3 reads CAWSGGTGRNEQFF. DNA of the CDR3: TGTGCCTGGAGTGGAGGGACAGGCCGGAATGAGCAGTTCTTC.

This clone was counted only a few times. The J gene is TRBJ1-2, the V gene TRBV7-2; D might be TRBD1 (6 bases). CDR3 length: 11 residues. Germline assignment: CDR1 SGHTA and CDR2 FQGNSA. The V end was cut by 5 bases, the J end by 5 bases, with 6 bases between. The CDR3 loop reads CASSGQYGYTF. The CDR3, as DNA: TGTGCCAGCAGCGGACAGTATGGCTACACCTTC. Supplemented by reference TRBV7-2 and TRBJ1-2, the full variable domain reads GAGVSQSPSNKVTEKGKDVELRCDPISGHTALYWYRQSLGQGLEFLIYFQGNSAPDKSGLPSDRFSAERTGGSVSTLTIQRTQQEDSAVYLCASSGQYGYTFGSGTRLTVV.

The CDR3 DNA sequence: TGTGCCAGCAGTCCCCAAGGCTCAGGGGGCAGGGAGACCCAGTACTTC. It codes for CASSPQGSGGRETQYF. The V gene is TRBV25-1, the J gene TRBJ2-5; 8 positions agree with TRBD1. With V trimmed by 5 bases and J by 5 bases, 13 bases remained unmatched. This CDR3 contains 16 residues. Germline assignment: CDR1 MGHDK and CDR2 SYGVNS.

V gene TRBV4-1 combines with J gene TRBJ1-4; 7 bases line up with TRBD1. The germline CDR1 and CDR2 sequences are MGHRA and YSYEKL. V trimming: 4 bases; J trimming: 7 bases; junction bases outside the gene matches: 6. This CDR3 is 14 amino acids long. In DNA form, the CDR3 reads TGCGCCAGCAGCCCGACCAGGGGGGGTGAAAAACTGTTTTTT. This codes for CASSPTRGGEKLFF.

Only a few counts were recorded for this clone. CDR3 sequence reads: CSVGTADNSPLHF. DNA for the CDR3: TGCAGCGTCGGGACGGCCGATAATTCACCCCTCCACTTT. This chain connects TRBV29-1 to TRBJ1-6, with D maybe TRBD1 (5 bases). This CDR3 spans 13 amino acids. V was clipped by 6 bases and J by 5 bases, with 11 bases between them. Germline-derived CDR1 and CDR2 are SQVTM and ANQGSEA.

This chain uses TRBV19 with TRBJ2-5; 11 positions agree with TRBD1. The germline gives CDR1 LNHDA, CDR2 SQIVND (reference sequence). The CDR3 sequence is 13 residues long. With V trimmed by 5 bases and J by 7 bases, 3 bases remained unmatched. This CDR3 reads CASSPGTGGTQYF. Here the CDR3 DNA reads TGTGCCAGTAGTCCAGGGACAGGGGGGACCCAGTACTTC.

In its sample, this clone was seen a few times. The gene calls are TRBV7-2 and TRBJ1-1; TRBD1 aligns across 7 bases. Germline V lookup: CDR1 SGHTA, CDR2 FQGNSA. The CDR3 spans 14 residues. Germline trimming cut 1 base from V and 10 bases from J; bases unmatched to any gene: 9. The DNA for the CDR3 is TGTGCCAGCAGCTTAGGCGTGGAGCAGGGGGGAGCTTTCTTT. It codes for CASSLGVEQGGAFF.

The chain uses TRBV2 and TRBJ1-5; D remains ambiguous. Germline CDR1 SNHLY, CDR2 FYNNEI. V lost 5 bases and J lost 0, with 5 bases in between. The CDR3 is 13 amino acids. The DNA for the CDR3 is TGTGCCAGCAGTCGGTATAGCAATCAGCCCCAGCATTTT. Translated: CASSRYSNQPQHF.

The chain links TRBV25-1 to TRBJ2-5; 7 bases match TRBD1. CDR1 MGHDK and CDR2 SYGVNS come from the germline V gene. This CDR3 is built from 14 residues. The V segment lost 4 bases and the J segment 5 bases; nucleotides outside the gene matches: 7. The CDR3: CASSAYRGGETQYF. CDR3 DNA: TGTGCCAGCAGTGCCTACAGGGGCGGCGAGACCCAGTACTTC.

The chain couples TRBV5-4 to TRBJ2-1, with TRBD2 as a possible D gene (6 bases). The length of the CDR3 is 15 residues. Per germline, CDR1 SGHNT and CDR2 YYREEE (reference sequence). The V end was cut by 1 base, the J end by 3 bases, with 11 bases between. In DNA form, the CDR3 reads TGTGCCAGCAGCTTGTCTGGTAGCGGCTACAATGAGCAGTTCTTC. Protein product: CASSLSGSGYNEQFF.

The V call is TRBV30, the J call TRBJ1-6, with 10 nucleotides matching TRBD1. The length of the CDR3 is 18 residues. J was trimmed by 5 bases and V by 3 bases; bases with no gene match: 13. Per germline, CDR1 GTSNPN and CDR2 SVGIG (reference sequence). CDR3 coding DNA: TGTGCCTGGAGAGGGCCTCAGACAGGGGGCCTACATAATTCACCCCTCCACTTT. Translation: CAWRGPQTGGLHNSPLHF. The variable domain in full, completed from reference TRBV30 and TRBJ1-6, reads SQTIHQWPATLVQPVGSPLSLECTVEGTSNPNLYWYRQAAGRGLQLLFYSVGIGQISSEVPQNLSASRPQDRQFILSSKKLLLSDSGFYLCAWRGPQTGGLHNSPLHFGNGTRLTVT.

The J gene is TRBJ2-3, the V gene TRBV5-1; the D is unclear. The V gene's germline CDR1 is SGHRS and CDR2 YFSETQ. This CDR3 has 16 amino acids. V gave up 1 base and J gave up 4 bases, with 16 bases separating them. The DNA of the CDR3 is TGCGCCAGCAGCTTGTATCCTTCATTTACCCCAGATACGCAGTATTTT. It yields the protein CASSLYPSFTPDTQYF. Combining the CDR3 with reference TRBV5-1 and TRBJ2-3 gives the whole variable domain KAGVTQTPRYLIKTRGQQVTLSCSPISGHRSVSWYQQTPGQGLQFLFEYFSETQRNKGNFPGRFSGRQFSNSRSEMNVSTLELGDSALYLCASSLYPSFTPDTQYFGPGTRLTVL.

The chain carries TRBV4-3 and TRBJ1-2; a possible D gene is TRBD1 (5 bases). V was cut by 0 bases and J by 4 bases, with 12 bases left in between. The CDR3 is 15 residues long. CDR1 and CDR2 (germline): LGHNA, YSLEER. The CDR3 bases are TGCGCCAGCAGCCAAGAGTTGGAGGGGCCCTATGGCTACACCTTC. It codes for CASSQELEGPYGYTF.

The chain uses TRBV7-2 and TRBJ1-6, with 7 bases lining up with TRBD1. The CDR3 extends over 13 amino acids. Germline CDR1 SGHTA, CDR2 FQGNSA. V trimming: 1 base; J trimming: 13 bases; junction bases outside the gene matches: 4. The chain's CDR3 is CASSLEAGGPLHF. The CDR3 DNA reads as TGTGCCAGCAGCTTAGAGGCAGGGGGGCCCCTCCACTTT. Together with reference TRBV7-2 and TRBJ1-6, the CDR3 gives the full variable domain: GAGVSQSPSNKVTEKGKDVELRCDPISGHTALYWYRQSLGQGLEFLIYFQGNSAPDKSGLPSDRFSAERTGGSVSTLTIQRTQQEDSAVYLCASSLEAGGPLHFGNGTRLTVT.

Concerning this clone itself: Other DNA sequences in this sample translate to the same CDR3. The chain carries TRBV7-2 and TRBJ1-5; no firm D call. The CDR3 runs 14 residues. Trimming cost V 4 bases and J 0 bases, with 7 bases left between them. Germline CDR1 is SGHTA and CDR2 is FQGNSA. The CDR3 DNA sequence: TGTGCCAGCAGCTCCCTGTATAGCAATCAGCCCCAGCATTTT. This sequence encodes CASSSLYSNQPQHF.

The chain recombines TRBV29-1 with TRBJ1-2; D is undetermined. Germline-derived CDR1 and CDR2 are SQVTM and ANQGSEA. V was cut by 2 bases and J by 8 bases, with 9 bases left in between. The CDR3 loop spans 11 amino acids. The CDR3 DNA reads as TGCAGCGTTGAATCCATACAGGGCTACACCTTC. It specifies CSVESIQGYTF.

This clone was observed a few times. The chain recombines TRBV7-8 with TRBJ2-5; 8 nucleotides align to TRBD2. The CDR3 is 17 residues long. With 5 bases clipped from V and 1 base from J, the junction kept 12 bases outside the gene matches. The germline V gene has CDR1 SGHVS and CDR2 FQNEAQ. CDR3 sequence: CASSLPTFLAGQETQYF. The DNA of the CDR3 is TGTGCCAGCAGCCTCCCGACCTTTCTAGCGGGCCAAGAGACCCAGTACTTC.

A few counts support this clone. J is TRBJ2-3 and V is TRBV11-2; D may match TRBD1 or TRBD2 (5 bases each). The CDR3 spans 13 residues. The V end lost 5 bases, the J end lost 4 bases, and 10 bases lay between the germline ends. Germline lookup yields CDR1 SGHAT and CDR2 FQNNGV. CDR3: CASSHWGSDTQYF. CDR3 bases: TGTGCCAGCAGCCACTGGGGGTCAGATACGCAGTATTTT.

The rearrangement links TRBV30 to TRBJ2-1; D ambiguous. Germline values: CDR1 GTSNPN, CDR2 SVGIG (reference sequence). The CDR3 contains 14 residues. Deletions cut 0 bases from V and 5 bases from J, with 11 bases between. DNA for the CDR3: TGTGCCTGGAGTGTACTCGTCAGCAACAATGAGCAGTTCTTC. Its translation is CAWSVLVSNNEQFF.

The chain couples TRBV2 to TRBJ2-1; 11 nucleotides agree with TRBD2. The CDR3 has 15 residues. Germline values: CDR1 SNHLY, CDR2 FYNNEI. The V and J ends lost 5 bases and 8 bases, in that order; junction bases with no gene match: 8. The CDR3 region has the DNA TGTGCCAGCAGTTTGCTAGCGGGGGGCGGAGATGAGCAGTTCTTC. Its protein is CASSLLAGGGDEQFF.

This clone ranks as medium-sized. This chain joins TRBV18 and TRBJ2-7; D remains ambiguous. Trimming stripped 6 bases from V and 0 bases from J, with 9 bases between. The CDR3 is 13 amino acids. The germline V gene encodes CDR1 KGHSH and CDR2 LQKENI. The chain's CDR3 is CASSVDGSYEQYF. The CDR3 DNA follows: TGTGCCAGCTCTGTGGACGGCTCCTACGAGCAGTACTTC.

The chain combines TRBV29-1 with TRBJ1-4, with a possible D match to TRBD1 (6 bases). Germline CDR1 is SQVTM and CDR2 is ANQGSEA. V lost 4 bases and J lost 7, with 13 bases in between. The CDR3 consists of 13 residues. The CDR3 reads CSVVRRDTEKLFF. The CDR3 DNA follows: TGCAGCGTTGTGCGCAGGGACACTGAAAAACTGTTTTTT.

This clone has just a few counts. The CDR3 DNA is TGTGCCAGCAGCCAAGTCGTTTCGGGCACTGAAGCTTTCTTT. Encoded protein: CASSQVVSGTEAFF. This chain connects TRBV14 to TRBJ1-1; the D is unclear. CDR1 and CDR2 (germline): SGHDN, FVKESK. The CDR3 has 14 amino acids. V lost 1 base, J lost 4 bases, and 10 bases lay in between.

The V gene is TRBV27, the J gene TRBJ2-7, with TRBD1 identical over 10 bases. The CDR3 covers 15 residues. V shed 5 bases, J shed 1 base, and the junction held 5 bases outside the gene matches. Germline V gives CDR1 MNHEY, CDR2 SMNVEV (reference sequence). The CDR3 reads CASSPRQGASYEQYF. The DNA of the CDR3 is TGTGCCAGCAGTCCCAGACAGGGGGCATCCTACGAGCAGTACTTC.

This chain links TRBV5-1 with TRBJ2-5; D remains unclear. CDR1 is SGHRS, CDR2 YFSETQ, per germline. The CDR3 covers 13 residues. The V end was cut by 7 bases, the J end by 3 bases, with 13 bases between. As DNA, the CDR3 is TGCGCCAGCGCTTACTCCGGCGAAGAGACCCAGTACTTC. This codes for CASAYSGEETQYF.

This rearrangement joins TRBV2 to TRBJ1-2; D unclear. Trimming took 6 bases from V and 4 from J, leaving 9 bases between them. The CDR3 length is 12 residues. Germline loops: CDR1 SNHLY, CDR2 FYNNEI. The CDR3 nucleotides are TGTGCCAGCAGAATCGGATCCTATGGCTACACCTTC. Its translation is CASRIGSYGYTF.

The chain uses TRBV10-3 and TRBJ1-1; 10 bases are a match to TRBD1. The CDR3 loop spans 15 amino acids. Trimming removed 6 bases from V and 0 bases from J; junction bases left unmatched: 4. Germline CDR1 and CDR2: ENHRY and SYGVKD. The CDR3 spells CAIRSGTGVNTEAFF. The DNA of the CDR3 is TGTGCCATCAGATCCGGGACAGGGGTGAACACTGAAGCTTTCTTT.

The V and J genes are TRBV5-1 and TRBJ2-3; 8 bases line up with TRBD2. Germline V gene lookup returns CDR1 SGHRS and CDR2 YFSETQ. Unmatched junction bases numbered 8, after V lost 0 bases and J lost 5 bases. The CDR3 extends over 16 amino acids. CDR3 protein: CASSLAATSEVDTQYF. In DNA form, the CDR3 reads TGCGCCAGCAGCTTGGCCGCGACTAGCGAAGTAGATACGCAGTATTTT.